This section outlines one T cell receptor beta chain sequence together with its context. The antigen is not known. Antigen-specific CD4+ T cell clonotypes were called by their expansion after viral peptide-pool culture in ViraFEST. Once cultured for approximately eleven days, the cells underwent separation to obtain CD4+ T cells. BNT162b2 vaccine or mRNA-1273 vaccine was given to participants in two doses. The vaccine recipients had no prior SARS-CoV-2 infection, with negative nucleocapsid antibodies. Researchers reported culturing a few million PBMC in each well, adding around 10 IU/ml IL-2 and around 9.1 ug/ml peptides. Researchers swapped half the medium for IL-2 medium on both days 3 and 7. This entry comes from a study of vaccination effects on CD4 cells after COVID-19. In the study overall: Post-vaccine samples followed the second dose by a median of 72 days.

The assay was immunoSEQ multiplex PCR, and TCRdb's table has in-frame clones only and misses some. The profile shows roughly 70,000 clones, around four fifths of them singletons. From germline, CDR1 is KGHDR and CDR2 SFDVKD. V was shortened by 4 bases and J by 7 bases, with 19 bases between the two germline ends. The CDR3 is made up of 16 amino acids. This rearrangement joins TRBV24-1 to TRBJ2-1; tentatively, D is TRBD2 (5 bases). The sample here was CD4+ T cells from PBMCs cultured with HCoV-OC43 spike peptides, taken after COVID-19 vaccination. Subset: HCoV-OC43 spike overlapping peptide pool stimulation. The source is a human donor who received a COVID-19 vaccine. Here the CDR3 reads CATSDTGFEKLNEQFF. CDR3 bases: TGTGCCACCAGTGACACGGGATTTGAAAAATTGAATGAGCAGTTCTTC.